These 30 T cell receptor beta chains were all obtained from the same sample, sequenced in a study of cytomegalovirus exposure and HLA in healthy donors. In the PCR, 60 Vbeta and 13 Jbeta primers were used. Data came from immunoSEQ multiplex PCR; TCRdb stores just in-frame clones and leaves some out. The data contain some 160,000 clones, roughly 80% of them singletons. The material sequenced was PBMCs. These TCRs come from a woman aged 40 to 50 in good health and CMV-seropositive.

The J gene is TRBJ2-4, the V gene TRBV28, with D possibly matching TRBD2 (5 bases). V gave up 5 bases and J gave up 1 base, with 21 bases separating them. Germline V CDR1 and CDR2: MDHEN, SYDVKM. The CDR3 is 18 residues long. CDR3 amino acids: CASSSSGTEGFAKNIQYF. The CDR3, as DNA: TGTGCCAGCAGTAGCTCCGGAACAGAGGGATTCGCCAAAAACATTCAGTACTTC.

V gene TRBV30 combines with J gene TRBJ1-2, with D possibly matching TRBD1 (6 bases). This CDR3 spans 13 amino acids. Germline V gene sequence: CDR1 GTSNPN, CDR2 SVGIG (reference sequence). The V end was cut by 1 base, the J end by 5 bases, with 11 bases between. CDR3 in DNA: TGTGCCTGGAGTGCCGACAGGCTGTATGGCTACACCTTC. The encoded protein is CAWSADRLYGYTF.

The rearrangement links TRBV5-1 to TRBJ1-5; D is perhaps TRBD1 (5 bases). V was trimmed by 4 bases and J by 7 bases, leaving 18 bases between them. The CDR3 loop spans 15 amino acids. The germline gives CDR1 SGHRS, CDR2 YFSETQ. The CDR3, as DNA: TGCGCCAGCAGCCTAACTGGGCGGGAGGGGCAGCCCCAGCATTTT. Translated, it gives CASSLTGREGQPQHF.

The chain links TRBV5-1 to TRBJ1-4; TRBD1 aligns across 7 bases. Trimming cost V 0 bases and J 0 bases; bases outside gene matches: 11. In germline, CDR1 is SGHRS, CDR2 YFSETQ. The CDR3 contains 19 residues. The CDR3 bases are TGCGCCAGCAGCTTGGAGGGGGCCCCGAGACTTGCAACTAATGAAAAACTGTTTTTT. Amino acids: CASSLEGAPRLATNEKLFF.

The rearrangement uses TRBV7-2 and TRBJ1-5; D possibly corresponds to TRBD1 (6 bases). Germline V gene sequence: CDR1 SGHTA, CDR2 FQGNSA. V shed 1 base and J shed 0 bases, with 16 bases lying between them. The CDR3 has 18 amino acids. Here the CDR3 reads CASSLGAGVVSSNQPQHF. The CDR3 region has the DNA TGTGCCAGCAGCTTAGGGGCAGGGGTTGTATCTAGCAATCAGCCCCAGCATTTT.

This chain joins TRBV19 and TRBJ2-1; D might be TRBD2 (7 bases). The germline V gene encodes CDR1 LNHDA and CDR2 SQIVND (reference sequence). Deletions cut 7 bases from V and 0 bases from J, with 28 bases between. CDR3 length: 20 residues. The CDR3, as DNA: TGTGCCAGTACCCCTCGGAGGGGGGGAATAGCGGCCAGCTCCTACAATGAGCAGTTCTTC. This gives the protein CASTPRRGGIAASSYNEQFF.

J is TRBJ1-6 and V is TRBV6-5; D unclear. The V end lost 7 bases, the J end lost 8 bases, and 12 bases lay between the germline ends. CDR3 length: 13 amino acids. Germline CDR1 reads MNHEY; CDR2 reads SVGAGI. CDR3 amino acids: CASTLDYDSPLHF. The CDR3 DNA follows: TGTGCCAGCACCTTGGACTACGATTCACCCCTCCACTTT.

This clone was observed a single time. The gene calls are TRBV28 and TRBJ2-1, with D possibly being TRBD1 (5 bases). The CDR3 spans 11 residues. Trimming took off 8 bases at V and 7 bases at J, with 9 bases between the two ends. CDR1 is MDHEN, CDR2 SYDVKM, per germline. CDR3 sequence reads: CASEQENEQFF. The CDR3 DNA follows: TGTGCCAGCGAACAGGAGAATGAGCAGTTCTTC.

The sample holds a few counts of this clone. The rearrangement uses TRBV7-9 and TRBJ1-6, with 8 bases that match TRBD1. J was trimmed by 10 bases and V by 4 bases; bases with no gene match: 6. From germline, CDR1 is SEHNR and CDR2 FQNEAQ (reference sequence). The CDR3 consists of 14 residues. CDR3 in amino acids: CASSSDRVYSPLHF. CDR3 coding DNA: TGTGCCAGCAGCTCGGACAGGGTTTACTCACCCCTCCACTTT.

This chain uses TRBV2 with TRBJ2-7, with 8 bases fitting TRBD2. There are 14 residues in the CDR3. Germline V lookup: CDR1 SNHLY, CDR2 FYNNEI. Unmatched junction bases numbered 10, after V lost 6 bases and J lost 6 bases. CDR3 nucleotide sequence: TGTGCCAGCAGGATGGGCGGGAGGACGGGCGAGCAGTACTTC. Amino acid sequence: CASRMGGRTGEQYF.

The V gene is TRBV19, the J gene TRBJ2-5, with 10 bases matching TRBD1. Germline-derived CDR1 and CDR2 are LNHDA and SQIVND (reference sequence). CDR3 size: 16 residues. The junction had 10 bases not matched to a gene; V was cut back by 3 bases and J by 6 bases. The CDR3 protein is CASSISGTGAMKTQYF. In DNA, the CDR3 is TGTGCCAGTAGTATCTCCGGGACAGGGGCGATGAAGACCCAGTACTTC.

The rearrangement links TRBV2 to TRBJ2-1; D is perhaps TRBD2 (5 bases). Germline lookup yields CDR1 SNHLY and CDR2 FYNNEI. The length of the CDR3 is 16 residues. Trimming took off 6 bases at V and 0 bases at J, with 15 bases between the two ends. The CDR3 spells CASRLKRENSYNEQFF. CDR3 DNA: TGTGCCAGCAGACTTAAAAGGGAGAACTCCTACAATGAGCAGTTCTTC.

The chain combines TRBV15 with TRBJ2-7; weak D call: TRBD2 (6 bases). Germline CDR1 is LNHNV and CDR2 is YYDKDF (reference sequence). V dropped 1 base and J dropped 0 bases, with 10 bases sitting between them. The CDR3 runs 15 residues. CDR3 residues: CATSRGEDISYEQYF. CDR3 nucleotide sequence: TGTGCCACCAGCAGAGGGGAGGACATCTCCTACGAGCAGTACTTC.

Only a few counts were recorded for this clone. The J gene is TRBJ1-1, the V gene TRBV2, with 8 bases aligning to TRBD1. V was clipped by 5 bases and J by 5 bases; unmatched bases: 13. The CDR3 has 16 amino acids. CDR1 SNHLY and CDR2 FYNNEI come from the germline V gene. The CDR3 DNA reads TGTGCCAGCAGTTACTGGAGACAGGGGCCGGGTACTGAAGCTTTCTTT. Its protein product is CASSYWRQGPGTEAFF.

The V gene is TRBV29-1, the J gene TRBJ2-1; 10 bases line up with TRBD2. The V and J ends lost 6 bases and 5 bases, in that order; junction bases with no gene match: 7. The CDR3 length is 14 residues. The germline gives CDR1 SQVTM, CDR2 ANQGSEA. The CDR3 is CSVGLAGANNEQFF. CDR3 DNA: TGCAGCGTGGGTCTAGCGGGAGCCAACAATGAGCAGTTCTTC.

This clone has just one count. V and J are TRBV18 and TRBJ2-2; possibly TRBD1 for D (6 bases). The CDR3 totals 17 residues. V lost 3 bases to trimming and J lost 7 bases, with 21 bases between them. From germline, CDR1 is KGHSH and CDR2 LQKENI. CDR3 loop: CASSPTAGTTRGGELFF. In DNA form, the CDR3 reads TGTGCCAGCTCACCCACGGCTGGGACAACACGGGGCGGGGAGCTGTTTTTT.

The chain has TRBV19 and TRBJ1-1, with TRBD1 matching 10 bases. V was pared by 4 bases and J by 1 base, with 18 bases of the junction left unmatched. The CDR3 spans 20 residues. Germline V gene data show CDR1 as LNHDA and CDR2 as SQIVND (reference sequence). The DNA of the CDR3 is TGTGCCAGTAGTAATATAGGCAGCATAGGGAGACAGGGGGCGAACACTGAAGCTTTCTTT. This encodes CASSNIGSIGRQGANTEAFF.

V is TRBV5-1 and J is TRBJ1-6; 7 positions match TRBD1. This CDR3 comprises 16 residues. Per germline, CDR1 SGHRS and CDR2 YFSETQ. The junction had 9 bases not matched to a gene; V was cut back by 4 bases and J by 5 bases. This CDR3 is CASSILTGRNNSPLHF. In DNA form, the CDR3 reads TGCGCCAGCAGCATTCTGACAGGGCGAAATAATTCACCCCTCCACTTT.

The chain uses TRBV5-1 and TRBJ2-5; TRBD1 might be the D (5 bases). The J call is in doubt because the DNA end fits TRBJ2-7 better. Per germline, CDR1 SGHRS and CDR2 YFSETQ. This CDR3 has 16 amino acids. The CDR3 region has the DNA TGCGCCAGCAGCTTGGGTTCGGCAGGGAATTCTAACGAGCAGTACTTC. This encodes CASSLGSAGNSNEQYF.

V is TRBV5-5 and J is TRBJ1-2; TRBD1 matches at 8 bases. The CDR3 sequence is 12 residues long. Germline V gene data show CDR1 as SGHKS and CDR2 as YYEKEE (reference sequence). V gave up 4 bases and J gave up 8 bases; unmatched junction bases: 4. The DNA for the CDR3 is TGTGCCAGCAGCCAGGGGGCGCGAGGCTACACCTTC. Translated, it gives CASSQGARGYTF.

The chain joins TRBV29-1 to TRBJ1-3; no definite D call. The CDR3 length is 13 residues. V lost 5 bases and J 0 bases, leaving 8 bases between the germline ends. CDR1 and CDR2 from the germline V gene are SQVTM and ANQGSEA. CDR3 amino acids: CSVSASSGNTIYF. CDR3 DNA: TGCAGCGTTTCCGCTAGCTCTGGAAACACCATATATTTT.

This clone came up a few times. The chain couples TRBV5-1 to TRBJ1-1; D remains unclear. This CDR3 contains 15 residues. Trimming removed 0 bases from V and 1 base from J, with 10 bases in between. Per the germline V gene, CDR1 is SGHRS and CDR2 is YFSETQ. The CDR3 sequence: CASSLGAGKNTEAFF. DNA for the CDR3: TGCGCCAGCAGCTTGGGGGCAGGAAAGAACACTGAAGCTTTCTTT.

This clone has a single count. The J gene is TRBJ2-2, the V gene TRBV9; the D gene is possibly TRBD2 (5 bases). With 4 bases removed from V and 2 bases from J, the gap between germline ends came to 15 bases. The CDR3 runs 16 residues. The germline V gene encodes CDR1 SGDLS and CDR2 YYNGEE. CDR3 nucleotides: TGTGCCAGCAGCCCCCTTGAGGGATTTAACACCGGGGAGCTGTTTTTT. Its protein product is CASSPLEGFNTGELFF.

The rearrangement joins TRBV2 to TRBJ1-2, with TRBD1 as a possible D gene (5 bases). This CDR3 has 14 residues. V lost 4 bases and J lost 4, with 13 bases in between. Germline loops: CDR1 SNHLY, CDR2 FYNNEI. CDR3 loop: CASSVGGLGYGYTF. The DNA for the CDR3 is TGTGCCAGCAGTGTCGGGGGTTTGGGCTATGGCTACACCTTC.

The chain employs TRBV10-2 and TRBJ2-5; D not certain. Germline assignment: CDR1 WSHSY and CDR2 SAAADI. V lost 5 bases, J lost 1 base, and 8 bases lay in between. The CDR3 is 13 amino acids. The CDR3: CASSRHVQETQYF. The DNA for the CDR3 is TGCGCCAGCAGTCGACATGTCCAAGAGACCCAGTACTTC.

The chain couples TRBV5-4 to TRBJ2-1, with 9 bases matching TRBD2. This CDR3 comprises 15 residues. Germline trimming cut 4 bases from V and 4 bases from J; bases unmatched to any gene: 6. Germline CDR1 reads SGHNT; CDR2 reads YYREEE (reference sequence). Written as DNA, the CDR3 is TGTGCCAGCAGCCGCGGGACTAGCACGTACAATGAGCAGTTCTTC. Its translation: CASSRGTSTYNEQFF.

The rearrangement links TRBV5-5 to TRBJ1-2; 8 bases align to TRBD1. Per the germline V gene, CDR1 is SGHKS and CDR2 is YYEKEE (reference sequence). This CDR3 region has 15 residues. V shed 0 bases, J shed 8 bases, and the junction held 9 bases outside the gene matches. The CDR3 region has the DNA TGTGCCAGCAGCTTGGACGGACAGGGCCAAGGGGGCTACACCTTC. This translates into CASSLDGQGQGGYTF.

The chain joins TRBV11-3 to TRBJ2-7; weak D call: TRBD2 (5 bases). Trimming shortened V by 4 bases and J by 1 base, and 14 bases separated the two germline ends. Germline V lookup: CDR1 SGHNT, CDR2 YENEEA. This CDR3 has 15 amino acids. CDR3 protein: CASSSGGGLSYEQYF. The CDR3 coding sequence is TGTGCCAGCAGCTCTGGAGGAGGACTTTCCTACGAGCAGTACTTC.

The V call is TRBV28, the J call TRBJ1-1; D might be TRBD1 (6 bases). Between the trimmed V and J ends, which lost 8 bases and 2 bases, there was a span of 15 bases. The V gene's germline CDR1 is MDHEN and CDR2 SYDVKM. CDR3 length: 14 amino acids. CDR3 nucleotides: TGTGCCAGCCAGGGGCCACGGATAAACACTGAAGCTTTCTTT. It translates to CASQGPRINTEAFF.

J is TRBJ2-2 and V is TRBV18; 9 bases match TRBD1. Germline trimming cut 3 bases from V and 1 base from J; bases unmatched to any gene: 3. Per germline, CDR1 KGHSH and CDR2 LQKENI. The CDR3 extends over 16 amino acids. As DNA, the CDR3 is TGTGCCAGCTCACCTACGGACAGGGGGAACACCGGGGAGCTGTTTTTT. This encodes CASSPTDRGNTGELFF.